This note documents a single T cell receptor (beta chain) sequence. Antigen: not known. CDR3 length: 18 residues. The trim removed 3 bases at V and 2 bases at J, leaving 10 bases unmatched. Disease lasting under 3 months, a NOSPECS grade of at least 4, and a Clinical Activity Score of at least 3 were features of the ophthalmopathy patients. Clinical symptoms, serum thyroxine and TRAb, thyroid ultrasound and orbital computed tomography were used for the diagnoses. The PBMCs were sourced from fresh peripheral blood (about 10 ml). The data stem from a study of T cells in Graves' hyperthyroidism and ophthalmopathy. Study-level findings and limits: Blood also contained most expanded thyroid clonotypes above 0.001.

Template material for amplifying TCR beta CDR3 regions consisted of RNA transcripts. HTBI primers were employed in a first-round RT-PCR of the TCR CDR3. TCRdb analysed the multiplex PCR reads with MiXCR anew, one entry per CDR3 protein. The data hold roughly 500,000 distinct CDR3 sequences, with about 15% observed a single time. This TCR came from a woman aged 25 to 45 with Graves' ophthalmopathy. The sequenced material came from blood. The chain links TRBV12-3 or TRBV12-4 to TRBJ2-1, with 10 bases that match TRBD2. The CDR3: CASSFGLAGVRAYNEQFF. As DNA, the CDR3 is TGTGCCAGCAGTTTCGGGCTAGCGGGAGTTCGGGCCTACAATGAGCAGTTCTTC.